Sequencing of this T cell receptor beta chain was carried out in a study of shared clonotypes between healthy human individuals. Unmatched junction bases numbered 6, after V lost 0 bases and J lost 1 base. The germline gives CDR1 SGDLS, CDR2 YYNGEE. CDR3 length: 16 amino acids. Each sorted subset replicate got 200 ng genomic DNA, roughly 30,000 genomes. Clones were sequenced by immunoSEQ multiplex PCR, and TCRdb holds only the in-frame ones, with some missing. The sample includes about 190,000 clones, approximately 61% of them seen just once. All of the donors resided in Nashville, Tennessee, and each was a Caucasian adult. As concerns this clone: The same CDR3 also results from other DNA sequences found in this sample.

The V gene is TRBV9, the J gene TRBJ1-1, with 7 bases that match TRBD1. Sequenced material: memory CD4+ T cells sorted from blood. Subset of the sample: CD45RA-negative fraction. The TCR was taken from a man younger than 40 in good health. CDR3 DNA sequence: TGTGCCAGCAGCGTAGGGGCAGGGGGGAAGAACACTGAAGCTTTCTTT. Protein product: CASSVGAGGKNTEAFF.